This is a list of T cell receptor beta chains from one sample in a study of blood T cell repertoires in COVID-19. Using immunoSEQ multiplex PCR, the repertoire was profiled, and TCRdb retains in-frame clones only, with some absent. The repertoire holds 250,000 to 300,000 clones, with about nine tenths as singletons. Sequenced sample: peripheral blood. These receptors originate from a man aged 50 or older with acute or convalescent COVID-19. The CDR3 runs from the conserved cysteine through the conserved F or W. D genes are given only for firm matches. Expanded clones get a size class; other rows say once, few or many, or leave the size out.

>-|TRBJ1-1|13|TRBV6-5|TRBD1
CASSPGQVGEAFF
TGTGCCAGCAGTCCCGGACAGGTCGGTGAAGCTTTCTTT
>-|TRBJ2-5|14|TRBV13|TRBD2
CASSLGLFQETQYF
TGTGCCAGCAGCTTGGGACTATTCCAAGAGACCCAGTACTTC
>-|TRBJ2-2|14|TRBV7-3|TRBD1
CASSSGTGSGELFF
TGTGCCAGCAGTTCCGGGACAGGGAGCGGGGAGCTGTTTTTT
>-|TRBJ1-2|15|TRBV3-1/TRBV3-2|-
CASSQDLNLRWGYTF
TGTGCCAGCAGCCAAGATTTAAACTTACGGTGGGGCTACACCTTC
>-|TRBJ1-4|12|TRBV30|TRBD1
CALWDRNEKLFF
TGTGCCCTGTGGGACAGAAATGAAAAACTGTTTTTT
>-|TRBJ1-1|16|TRBV15|-
CATSRGGQLMNTEAFF
TGTGCCACCAGCAGGGGGGGGCAGCTTATGAACACTGAAGCTTTCTTT
>once|TRBJ2-2|17|TRBV2|-
CASSGGQSSSVAGELFF
TGTGCCAGCAGTGGGGGGCAGTCAAGTTCTGTGGCCGGGGAGCTGTTTTTT
>once|TRBJ2-4|16|TRBV6-5|TRBD1
CASSYSAGTAKNIQYF
TGTGCCAGCAGTTACTCGGCCGGGACAGCAAAAAACATTCAGTACTTC
>-|TRBJ1-2|15|TRBV15|TRBD1
CATSSYTGDLGGYTF
TGTGCCACCAGCAGTTACACAGGGGACCTAGGTGGCTACACCTTC
>many|TRBJ2-1|14|TRBV7-3|TRBD1
CASSPGTGSNEQFF
TGTGCCAGCAGTCCCGGGACAGGAAGCAATGAGCAGTTCTTC
>few|TRBJ2-2|15|TRBV3-1/TRBV3-2|-
CASSLGERNTGELFF
TGTGCCAGCAGCCTGGGAGAGAGGAACACCGGGGAGCTGTTTTTT
>-|TRBJ1-5|13|TRBV10-2|-
CASNQNSNQPQHF
TGCGCCAGCAACCAGAATAGCAATCAGCCCCAGCATTTT
>-|TRBJ1-1|13|TRBV29-1|TRBD1
CSADRDSYTEAFF
TGCAGCGCCGACAGGGACTCCTACACTGAAGCTTTCTTT